This is a list of T cell receptor beta chains from one sample in a study of technical replicates of blood from a handful of donors. Assay: immunoSEQ multiplex PCR; the TCRdb copy retains only in-frame clones and omits some. The data hold more than 90,000 clones, with nearly 97% observed a single time. Source material: T cells isolated from PBMCs. The receptor set was obtained from a human donor in good health. Each CDR3 is given with its conserved first and last residue. D genes are given only for firm matches. Not every row has a clone size; where given, it reads once, few, many or a size class.

CDR3aa,CDR3nt,abundance,j_gene,d_gene,v_gene
CASSGADRGEEKLFF,TGTGCCAGCAGTGGCGCGGACAGGGGAGAGGAAAAACTGTTTTTT,once,TRBJ1-4,TRBD1,TRBV6-1
CSASPGQARTDTQYF,TGCAGCGCCAGCCCGGGACAGGCCCGCACAGATACGCAGTATTTT,.,TRBJ2-3,TRBD1,TRBV29-1
CASSQVPGVHSNQPQHF,TGCGCCAGCAGCCAAGTCCCAGGCGTCCATAGCAATCAGCCCCAGCATTTT,.,TRBJ1-5,.,TRBV4-1
CASSDLREAETQYF,TGTGCCAGCAGCGACCTCAGGGAGGCCGAGACCCAGTACTTC,.,TRBJ2-5,.,TRBV11-2
CASRQSTGGANGYTF,TGTGCCAGCAGACAATCGACAGGGGGCGCAAATGGCTACACCTTC,.,TRBJ1-2,TRBD1,TRBV28
CSVVAARGWDTDTQYF,TGCAGCGTTGTGGCCGCACGGGGGTGGGACACAGATACGCAGTATTTT,.,TRBJ2-3,.,TRBV29-1
CSATSTDTQYF,TGCAGTGCTACAAGCACAGATACGCAGTATTTT,.,TRBJ2-3,.,TRBV20-1
CASQRPGGNYGYTF,TGTGCCAGCCAACGGCCCGGGGGAAACTATGGCTACACCTTC,.,TRBJ1-2,.,TRBV6-5
CASSLRGSGLNTEAFF,TGCGCCAGCAGCCTGAGGGGGTCGGGCCTCAACACTGAAGCTTTCTTT,.,TRBJ1-1,.,TRBV5-1
CASSLETSGGPYEQYF,TGTGCCAGCAGCTTAGAGACTAGCGGGGGACCCTACGAGCAGTACTTC,.,TRBJ2-7,TRBD2,TRBV11-3
CASSLTIGNTGELFF,TGTGCCAGCAGCTTGACTATAGGGAACACCGGGGAGCTGTTTTTT,.,TRBJ2-2,.,TRBV5-6
CASSYGLAGENEQFF,TGTGCCAGCAGCTACGGACTAGCGGGAGAGAATGAGCAGTTCTTC,.,TRBJ2-1,TRBD2,TRBV7-6
CASSLGQGRDIQYF,TGCGCCAGCAGCTTGGGGCAGGGGAGGGACATTCAGTACTTC,.,TRBJ2-4,.,TRBV5-1
CAISEDWTNSYNEQFF,TGTGCCATCAGTGAAGACTGGACAAATTCCTACAATGAGCAGTTCTTC,.,TRBJ2-1,.,TRBV10-3
CASSLSQPPGVFF,TGTGCCAGCAGTTTATCGCAACCACCCGGTGTCTTCTTT,.,TRBJ1-1,.,TRBV27
CASSEIQGLKYEQYF,TGTGCCAGCAGTGAGATACAGGGTCTAAAGTACGAGCAGTACTTC,.,TRBJ2-7,.,TRBV6-1
CASSDSLAGYEQYF,TGTGCCAGCAGTGACAGCCTAGCGGGCTACGAGCAGTACTTC,.,TRBJ2-7,TRBD2,TRBV2
CASTQGQGPSGSVYYNEQFF,TGTGCCAGTACCCAGGGACAGGGCCCTAGCGGGAGCGTCTATTACAATGAGCAGTTCTTC,.,TRBJ2-1,.,TRBV19
CASRPTSYGEQYF,TGTGCCAGCAGGCCTACTAGCTATGGAGAGCAGTACTTC,.,TRBJ2-7,.,TRBV2
CASSPGQGAETQYF,TGTGCCAGCAGTCCGGGACAGGGGGCTGAGACCCAGTACTTC,.,TRBJ2-5,TRBD1,TRBV6-6
CASSETKDREAFF,TGTGCCAGCAGTGAAACCAAGGACAGAGAAGCTTTCTTT,.,TRBJ1-1,.,TRBV6-1
CASSFTGGNTEAFF,TGTGCCAGCAGCTTCACAGGGGGGAACACTGAAGCTTTCTTT,.,TRBJ1-1,TRBD1,TRBV11-3
CASSFTMTGLASNYGYTF,TGTGCCAGCAGTTTCACAATGACAGGTTTGGCGTCTAACTATGGCTACACCTTC,.,TRBJ1-2,.,TRBV27
CASSQDRVYGYTF,TGTGCCAGCAGCCAGGACAGGGTCTATGGCTACACCTTC,.,TRBJ1-2,TRBD1,TRBV5-4
CASSRLRGIGSVNIQYF,TGTGCCAGCAGCCGCCTTCGGGGGATTGGGTCTGTGAACATTCAGTACTTC,.,TRBJ2-4,.,TRBV7-8
CASLDRSDNYGYTF,TGTGCCAGCTTGGACAGGTCGGATAACTATGGCTACACCTTC,.,TRBJ1-2,TRBD1,TRBV6-1
CASSTGTSTNEQFF,TGCGCCAGCAGCACCGGGACTAGTACCAATGAGCAGTTCTTC,.,TRBJ2-1,TRBD2,TRBV5-1
CASSLIQDYEQYF,TGTGCCAGCAGCTTAATCCAGGACTACGAGCAGTACTTC,.,TRBJ2-7,.,TRBV7-2
CASRFSRNEQFF,TGTGCCAGCAGGTTTAGTCGCAATGAGCAGTTCTTC,.,TRBJ2-1,.,TRBV7-9
CASSYPAAGSRWQFF,TGTGCCAGCAGTTACCCAGCCGCGGGGTCCCGGTGGCAGTTCTTC,.,TRBJ2-1,.,TRBV6-5
CASSGADILAETQYF,TGCGCCAGCAGCGGCGCGGATATCTTGGCGGAGACCCAGTACTTC,.,TRBJ2-5,.,TRBV5-1
CASRTHREGAFF,TGTGCCAGTAGAACCCACAGGGAAGGAGCTTTCTTT,.,TRBJ1-1,.,TRBV19
CASSLGYRGQNYGYTF,TGTGCCAGCAGCTTAGGCTATCGTGGACAGAACTATGGCTACACCTTC,.,TRBJ1-2,.,TRBV7-8
CASSDTRDMNTEAFF,TGTGCCAGCAGCGATACAAGGGACATGAACACTGAAGCTTTCTTT,few,TRBJ1-1,.,TRBV7-9
CAWSVQGATYEQYF,TGTGCCTGGAGTGTCCAGGGGGCCACCTACGAGCAGTACTTC,.,TRBJ2-7,TRBD1,TRBV30
CAISEWQGNSPLHF,TGTGCCATCAGTGAGTGGCAGGGTAATTCACCCCTCCACTTT,.,TRBJ1-6,.,TRBV10-3
CASSQDWLAGSEQYF,TGCGCCAGCAGCCAAGATTGGCTAGCCGGTTCGGAGCAGTACTTC,.,TRBJ2-7,.,TRBV4-1
CASSLEPGGRNEQFF,TGTGCCAGCAGCTTAGAGCCGGGGGGAAGGAATGAGCAGTTCTTC,once,TRBJ2-1,TRBD2,TRBV7-2
CSVEGVTGAQETQYF,TGCAGCGTTGAAGGGGTGACAGGGGCGCAAGAGACCCAGTACTTC,.,TRBJ2-5,TRBD1,TRBV29-1
CASSEATYDQPQHF,TGTGCCAGCAGTGAAGCGACTTACGATCAGCCCCAGCATTTT,.,TRBJ1-5,.,TRBV2
CASASRSVPAFF,TGTGCTAGTGCCTCCAGGTCCGTTCCGGCTTTCTTT,.,TRBJ1-1,.,TRBV12-5
CASSSGGLTEAFF,TGTGCCAGCAGTTCCGGGGGGCTCACTGAAGCTTTCTTT,.,TRBJ1-1,.,TRBV27
CASSSRGHGTDTQYF,TGTGCCAGCTCATCCAGGGGGCATGGCACAGATACGCAGTATTTT,.,TRBJ2-3,TRBD1,TRBV18
CAISPTLGRERTQYF,TGTGCCATCAGTCCAACACTGGGACGGGAGAGGACCCAGTACTTC,.,TRBJ2-5,.,TRBV10-3
CASSGTLAGADEQYF,TGCGCCAGCAGCGGCACACTAGCGGGGGCCGACGAGCAGTACTTC,.,TRBJ2-7,TRBD2,TRBV5-1
CAWSVRDSYYNEQFF,TGTGCCTGGAGTGTTAGGGACTCCTACTACAATGAGCAGTTCTTC,.,TRBJ2-1,.,TRBV30
CASSFPGDRNEQFF,TGTGCCAGCAGCTTCCCCGGGGACAGGAATGAGCAGTTCTTC,.,TRBJ2-1,TRBD1,TRBV5-4
CASSLVAGDHTGELFF,TGTGCCAGCAGCTTAGTAGCGGGGGACCACACCGGGGAGCTGTTTTTT,.,TRBJ2-2,TRBD2,TRBV11-3
CASSSGQADTQYF,TGTGCCAGCAGCTCGGGACAAGCAGATACGCAGTATTTT,.,TRBJ2-3,.,TRBV5-4
CASNSRGGPEAFF,TGTGCCAGTAATTCCAGGGGAGGGCCTGAAGCTTTCTTT,.,TRBJ1-1,.,TRBV19
CASSLLGGTTDTQYF,TGTGCCAGCAGCTTATTGGGAGGAACCACAGATACGCAGTATTTT,.,TRBJ2-3,.,TRBV11-2
CASPRSMNTEAFF,TGTGCCTCACCGAGGAGTATGAACACTGAAGCTTTCTTT,.,TRBJ1-1,.,TRBV30
CASSVSIGLPDTQYF,TGTGCCAGCAGCGTTAGCATTGGTCTTCCAGATACGCAGTATTTT,.,TRBJ2-3,.,TRBV9